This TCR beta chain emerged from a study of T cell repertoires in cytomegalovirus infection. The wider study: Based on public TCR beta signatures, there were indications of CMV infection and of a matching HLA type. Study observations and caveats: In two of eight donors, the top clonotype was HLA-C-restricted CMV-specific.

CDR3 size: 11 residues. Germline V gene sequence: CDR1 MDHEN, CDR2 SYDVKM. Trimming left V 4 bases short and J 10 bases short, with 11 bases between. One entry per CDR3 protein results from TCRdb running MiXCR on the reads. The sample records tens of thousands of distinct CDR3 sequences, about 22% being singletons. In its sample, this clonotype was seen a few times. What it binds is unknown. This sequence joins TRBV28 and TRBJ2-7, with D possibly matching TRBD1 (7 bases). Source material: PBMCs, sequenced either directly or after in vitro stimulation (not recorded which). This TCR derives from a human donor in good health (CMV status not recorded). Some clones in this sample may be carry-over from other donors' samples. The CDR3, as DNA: TGTGCCAGCAGTTCAGGGGGAGGCCAGTACTTC. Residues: CASSSGGGQYF. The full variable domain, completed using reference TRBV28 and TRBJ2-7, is DVKVTQSSRYLVKRTGEKVFLECVQDMDHENMFWYRQDPGLGLRLIYFSYDVKMKEKGDIPEGYSVSREKKERFSLILESASTNQTSMYLCASSSGGGQYFGPGTRLTVT.